This TCR beta chain stems from a study of OX40 agonist ivuxolimab in advanced cancers. Study at large: Patients' therapy was ivuxolimab, an antibody that acts as an agonist of OX40 (CD134). Dose-escalation subjects each had hepatocellular carcinoma, melanoma, renal cell or head and neck cancer.

Study outcomes and limitations: CD8+ T cells (on average) carried more expanded clones than CD4+ T cells.

CDR1 is LNHDA, CDR2 SQIVND, per germline (reference sequence). V was trimmed by 4 bases and J by 4 bases, leaving 5 bases between them. This CDR3 comprises 13 residues. Concerning this clone itself: Antigen specificity is unknown.

Peripheral blood came from all dose cohorts at three timepoints. Measured with immunoSEQ multiplex PCR; TCRdb has only the in-frame clones, and not every one. In the table there are around 35,000 clones, around 86% of which are singletons. The sequence was obtained from an adult with an advanced solid tumor such as melanoma, head and neck, liver or kidney cancer. The chain has TRBV19 and TRBJ2-6; D is uncertain. The specimen was CD4+ or CD8+ T cells sorted from blood, collected in a trial of the OX40 agonist ivuxolimab. The CDR3 nucleotides are TGTGCCAGTAGTAGCACAGGGGCCAACGTCCTGACTTTC. It codes for CASSSTGANVLTF.